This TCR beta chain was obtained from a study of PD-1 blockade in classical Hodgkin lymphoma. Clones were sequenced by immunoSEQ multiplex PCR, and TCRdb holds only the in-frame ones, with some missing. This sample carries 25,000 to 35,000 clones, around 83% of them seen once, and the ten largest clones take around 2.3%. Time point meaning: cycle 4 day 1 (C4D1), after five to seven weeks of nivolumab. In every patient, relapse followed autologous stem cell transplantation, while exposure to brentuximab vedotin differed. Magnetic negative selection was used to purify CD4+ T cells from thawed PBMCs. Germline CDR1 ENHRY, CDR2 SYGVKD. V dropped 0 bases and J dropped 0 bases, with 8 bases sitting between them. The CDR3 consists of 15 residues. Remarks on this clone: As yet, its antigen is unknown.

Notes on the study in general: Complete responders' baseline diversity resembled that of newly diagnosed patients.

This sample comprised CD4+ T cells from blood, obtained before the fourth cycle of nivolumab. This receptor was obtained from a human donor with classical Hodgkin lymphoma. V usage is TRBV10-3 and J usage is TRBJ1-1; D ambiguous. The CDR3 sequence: CAISESIVLNTEAFF. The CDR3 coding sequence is TGTGCCATCAGTGAGTCGATAGTTTTGAACACTGAAGCTTTCTTT.